This TCR beta chain is drawn from a study of OX40 agonist ivuxolimab in advanced cancers. The CDR3 runs 14 residues. Germline values: CDR1 LNHDA, CDR2 SQIVND (reference sequence). J gave up 4 bases and V 8 bases, and 5 bases lay outside the gene matches. Profiling relied on immunoSEQ multiplex PCR, and the TCRdb table lists in-frame clones only, not all of them. The repertoire holds 55,000 to 85,000 clones, approximately 90% seen once, with about 1.3% in the top ten. J is TRBJ1-5 and V is TRBV19, with 10 bases that match TRBD1. Source: CD4+ or CD8+ T cells sorted from blood, taken in a trial of the OX40 agonist ivuxolimab. The receptor comes from an adult with an advanced solid tumor such as melanoma, head and neck, liver or kidney cancer. The CDR3 sequence is CASVLGQGNQPQHF. The DNA of the CDR3 is TGTGCCAGTGTATTGGGACAGGGGAATCAGCCCCAGCATTTT.